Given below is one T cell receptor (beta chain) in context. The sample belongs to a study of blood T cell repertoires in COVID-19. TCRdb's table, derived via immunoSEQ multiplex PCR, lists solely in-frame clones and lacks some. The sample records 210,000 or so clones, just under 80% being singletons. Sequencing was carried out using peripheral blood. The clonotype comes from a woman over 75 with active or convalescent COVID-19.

Here the CDR3 reads CAWITMGQRAFF. The CDR3 DNA sequence: TGTGCCTGGATCACGATGGGGCAAAGAGCTTTCTTT. The chain employs TRBV30 and TRBJ1-1, with D maybe TRBD1 (5 bases). Germline V CDR1 and CDR2: GTSNPN, SVGIG (reference sequence). The CDR3 consists of 12 residues. The V end lost 4 bases, the J end lost 10 bases, and 16 bases lay between the germline ends.